The entry below describes one TCR beta chain. Its antigen is unknown. Base quality data are lacking; no much larger clone is found one base away. The sample originates from a study of blood T cell repertoires in COVID-19 (dated by TCRdb to 2018 to 2021). Background on the whole study: The collaborator samples originated in the United States, Italy and Spain and spanned the acute and convalescent phases of COVID-19. The material from the prospective study consisted of cDNA or gDNA derived from T cells, B-cell-depleted T cells, or PBMCs. The dataset comprised deeply sampled blood TCRbeta repertoires from subjects exposed to, actively infected with, or recovered from COVID-19. A freely available public database, intended as a resource for researchers studying the immune response to SARS-CoV-2, is where the repertoires were released. The samples were drawn from the first 160 participants of the ongoing ImmuneRACE study and from some 1,300 subjects provided by 6 global collaborators. A de-identified subject ID, COVID-19 status, age in years and sex were almost always included in the sample metadata. HLA class I and class II types, where available, came from metadata supplied by the sample provider rather than from assay-based typing.

CDR1 and CDR2 are drawn from the germline V gene: SGHTA, FQGTGA. V is cut back by 0 bases and J by 5 bases, with 5 bases in the junction unmatched. The CDR3 has 17 amino acids, counting the end cysteine and phenylalanine. The only DNA kept is the CDR3, 51 bases in frame from the first base. The full study reports these points: Clinical and demographic metadata were provided uncurated, with the amount varying by source and participant.

Collaborating institutions collected whole blood in K2EDTA tubes following their own protocols. For TCRbeta analysis, collaborator samples were shipped as frozen whole blood, as isolated PBMCs, or as DNA extracted from either sample type. TCRbeta CDR3 regions were amplified from genomic DNA using the immunoSEQ Assay, a bias-controlled multiplex PCR. Per the authors' processing: Nucleated cell counts per sample were estimated from amplification of reference gene primers within the assay. Sequence reads were collapsed and filtered to measure the absolute abundance of every unique TCRbeta CDR3 rearrangement. For each sample, productive Simpson clonality was calculated as the square root of Simpson's diversity index over productive rearrangements. TCRdb re-hosts the immuneACCESS table, in-frame sequences only. Its copies lack some clones; in the studies checked, an unresolved V gene accounts for under half of them, and the cause for the rest is not known. That table is the source of V, J and clone size, and D and trimming were worked out from the DNA. The table for this sample lists around 46,000 clones; around 82% of them were counted only once. Clones ranked in the top ten supply approximately 15% of the sample.

The chain joins TRBV7-3 to TRBJ2-2; a stretch of 11 junction bases matches TRBD2. Sequencing was carried out using peripheral blood. The origin of this receptor is a human donor in a cohort sampled during active COVID-19. Read as DNA, the sequence is TGTGCCAGCAGCTTAACCCTAGCGGGAGGAGAAACCGGGGAGCTGTTTTTT. Its product reads: CASSLTLAGGETGELFF.